Sequencing of this T cell receptor (beta chain) was carried out in a study of technical replicates of blood from a few donors. Sequencing was performed with immunoSEQ multiplex PCR; in TCRdb, only in-frame clones are kept and a portion is missing. Of some 67,000 clones listed, roughly 98% are singletons. Trimming removed 5 bases at V and 2 bases at J, with 9 bases between. Germline V gives CDR1 SNHLY, CDR2 FYNNEI. This CDR3 has 13 residues. The J gene is TRBJ2-5, the V gene TRBV2; perhaps TRBD1 as D (5 bases). Sequencing was carried out using T cells isolated from PBMCs. This sequence was found in a human donor in good health. CDR3 coding DNA: TGTGCCAGCAGTCCCTGGACACAAGAGACCCAGTACTTC. Translated, it gives CASSPWTQETQYF.